The rows below give T cell receptor beta chains drawn from one sample of a study of T cells expressing NK-cell markers. One entry per CDR3 protein, without DNA, is what TCRdb gives after re-calling the 5' RACE reads. The table for this sample gives about 440,000 distinct CDR3 sequences. The sample was blood T cells: a sorted CD56 or NKG2C T cell subset, CD4+ or CD8+ T cells, or bulk PBMC T cells (not recorded which). The receptors originated from a woman between 18 and 69 years old in good health. The CDR3 runs from the conserved cysteine through the conserved F or W.

TRBJ2-5,TRBV27,17,CASSFGYSALGSETQYF
TRBJ2-5,TRBV5-1,17,CASSYYSGTSGQETQYF
TRBJ2-5,TRBV6-2/TRBV6-3,13,CASNPRYQETQYF
TRBJ1-2,TRBV27,14,CASSLGTGGYGYTF
TRBJ2-5,TRBV7-9,14,CASSLSSLQETQYF
TRBJ1-1,TRBV12-3/TRBV12-4,13,CASSAGQYTEAFF
TRBJ2-3,TRBV6-1,15,CASRVRGFSTDTQYF
TRBJ1-1,TRBV4-2,15,CASSQGERGSTEAFF
TRBJ2-2,TRBV3-1,12,CASSQDEGELFF
TRBJ2-3,TRBV25-1,15,CASSGGGRSTDTQYF
TRBJ1-4,TRBV12-3/TRBV12-4,14,CASSVDRGEEKLFF
TRBJ2-1,TRBV19,11,CASSTGNEQFF